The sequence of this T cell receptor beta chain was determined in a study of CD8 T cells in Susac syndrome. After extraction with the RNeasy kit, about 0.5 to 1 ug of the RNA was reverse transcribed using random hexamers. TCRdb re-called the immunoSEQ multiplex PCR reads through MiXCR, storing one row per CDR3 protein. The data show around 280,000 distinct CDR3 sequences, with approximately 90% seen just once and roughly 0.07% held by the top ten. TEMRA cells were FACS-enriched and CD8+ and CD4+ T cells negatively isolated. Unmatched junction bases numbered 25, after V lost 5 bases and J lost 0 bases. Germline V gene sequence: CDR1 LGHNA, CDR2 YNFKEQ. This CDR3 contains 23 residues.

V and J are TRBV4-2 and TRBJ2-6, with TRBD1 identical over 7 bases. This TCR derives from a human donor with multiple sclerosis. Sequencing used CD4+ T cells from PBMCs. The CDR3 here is CASSSKIGRQGRAGASGANVLTF. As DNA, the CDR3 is TGTGCCAGCAGCTCCAAGATTGGGAGACAGGGCCGGGCAGGGGCCTCTGGGGCCAACGTCCTGACTTTC.